The 2 T cell receptor beta chains below come from one sample, sequenced in a study of blood T cell repertoires in COVID-19 (dated by TCRdb to the early 2020s). Receptor amplification or capture employed the immunoSEQ multiplex PCR assay. TCRdb obtained this table from immuneACCESS and retained in-frame rearrangements with V and J assigned. These tables miss some clones; where compared with another copy, unresolved V genes account for less than half of the shortfall, and the remainder is unexplained. The sample table holds 390,000 or so clones, of which approximately 88% were seen once. Around 3% of the sample is held by the ten biggest clonotypes. The sequencing input was peripheral blood. All receptors derive from a woman aged 30 to 39 with COVID-19, enrolled during active disease.

This chain connects TRBV2 to TRBJ1-2; 8 bases are a match to TRBD1. CDR1 is SNHLY and CDR2 is FYNNEI in the germline V gene. V shed 3 bases and J 0 bases; nucleotides not matched to a gene: 3. CDR3 length equals 15 residues. Written as DNA, the CDR3 is TGTGCCAGCAGTGATCGGGACAGGCCTAACTATGGCTACACCTTC. Amino acid sequence: CASSDRDRPNYGYTF.

V and J are TRBV25-1 and TRBJ2-1, with D tentatively TRBD2 (6 bases). This CDR3 has 14 residues. Germline lookup yields CDR1 MGHDK and CDR2 SYGVNS. The V gene lost 8 bases and the J gene lost 3 bases, with 14 bases spanning the gap. The CDR3 sequence is CASLPAGLYNEQFF. CDR3 nucleotide sequence: TGTGCCAGCTTACCCGCGGGACTCTACAATGAGCAGTTCTTC.